This TCR beta chain was identified during a study of blood T cell repertoires in COVID-19. Germline V gives CDR1 SGDLS, CDR2 YYNGEE. The CDR3 extends over 16 amino acids. V dropped 0 bases and J dropped 8; count of bases not matched to a gene: 8. Produced via immunoSEQ multiplex PCR; TCRdb's table is partial and in-frame only. In the table there are approximately 200,000 clones, 85% to 90% of which are singletons. This clonotype was sampled from a man younger than 30 with active or convalescent COVID-19. The specimen sequenced was peripheral blood. V gene TRBV9 combines with J gene TRBJ2-1; TRBD1 aligns across 10 bases. The CDR3 bases are TGTGCCAGCAGCGTAGCCCCGACAGGGGGCCGGGATGAGCAGTTCTTC. Its protein is CASSVAPTGGRDEQFF. Complete variable domain (other parts from reference TRBV9 and TRBJ2-1): DSGVTQTPKHLITATGQRVTLRCSPRSGDLSVYWYQQSLDQGLQFLIQYYNGEERAKGNILERFSAQQFPDLHSELNLSSLELGDSALYFCASSVAPTGGRDEQFFGPGTRLTVL.